A single sample gave rise to the 26 T cell receptor beta chains below, sequenced in a study of shared clonotypes between healthy human individuals. Libraries were prepared by immunoSEQ multiplex PCR; TCRdb keeps only in-frame clonotypes and omits some of them. The sample lists about 2.3 million clones; roughly 90% were seen once. Sequencing was carried out using naive CD4+ T cells from PBMCs. Sample subset: CD45RA+ positively selected. The receptors shown here come from a man aged 18 to 29 in good health. Some clones in this sample may be carry-over from other donors' samples.

Turning to this clone: The same CDR3 is also encoded by other DNA sequences in this sample. The chain uses TRBV18 and TRBJ1-2, with unresolved D. The CDR3 is 14 residues long. V lost 0 bases and J 2 bases, leaving 7 bases between the germline ends. The germline gives CDR1 KGHSH, CDR2 LQKENI. The CDR3 is CASSPPSGNYGYTF. In DNA, the CDR3 is TGTGCCAGCTCACCACCTTCCGGGAACTATGGCTACACCTTC.

The genes are TRBV28 and TRBJ2-1; tentatively, D is TRBD2 (6 bases). Trimming took off 5 bases at V and 1 base at J, with 15 bases between the two ends. The CDR3 totals 16 residues. Per germline, CDR1 MDHEN and CDR2 SYDVKM. The CDR3 nucleotides read TGTGCCAGCAGTGCACCTAGCGCAGGTTCCTACAATGAGCAGTTCTTC. It yields the protein CASSAPSAGSYNEQFF.

The chain's CDR3 is CASSLSGQGNSGNTIYF. DNA of the CDR3: TGTGCCAGCTCACTAAGCGGACAGGGGAACTCTGGAAACACCATATATTTT. The chain recombines TRBV18 with TRBJ1-3, with 9 nucleotides matching TRBD1. Germline loops: CDR1 KGHSH, CDR2 LQKENI. The CDR3 totals 17 residues. V dropped 4 bases and J dropped 0; count of bases not matched to a gene: 7.

This chain joins TRBV5-1 and TRBJ2-3, with TRBD1 matching 10 bases. The germline gives CDR1 SGHRS, CDR2 YFSETQ. There are 15 residues in the CDR3. Unmatched junction bases numbered 5, after V lost 1 base and J lost 6 bases. In nucleotides, the CDR3 is TGCGCCAGCAGCTTGTTGACAGGGGGCGCGGATACGCAGTATTTT. It is translated as CASSLLTGGADTQYF.

Concerning this clone: The identical CDR3 is also encoded by other nucleotide sequences in the sample. The chain is built from TRBV5-1 and TRBJ1-5; D gene unclear. Trimming took off 4 bases at V and 5 bases at J, with 10 bases between the two ends. The CDR3 has 13 residues. CDR1 and CDR2 from the germline V gene are SGHRS and YFSETQ. CDR3 loop: CASSLGPDQPQHF. The CDR3 nucleotides are TGCGCCAGCAGCCTTGGGCCGGATCAGCCCCAGCATTTT.

This chain joins TRBV6-5 and TRBJ1-5; unclear D gene. CDR1 and CDR2 from the germline V gene are MNHEY and SVGAGI. Trimming cost V 5 bases and J 3 bases, with 11 bases left between them. The CDR3 consists of 14 residues. The CDR3 protein is CASSRGRDNQPQHF. CDR3 nucleotides: TGTGCCAGCAGTCGAGGACGAGACAATCAGCCCCAGCATTTT.

The CDR3 sequence: CASSLRTGAGSQHF. CDR3 bases: TGTGCCAGCAGTTTACGGACGGGGGCTGGGTCCCAGCATTTT. The chain links TRBV28 to TRBJ1-5, with D tentatively TRBD1 (6 bases). The CDR3 contains 14 residues. Germline CDR1 reads MDHEN; CDR2 reads SYDVKM. Trimming cost V 2 bases and J 11 bases, with 16 bases left between them. Combining the CDR3 with reference TRBV28 and TRBJ1-5 gives the whole variable domain DVKVTQSSRYLVKRTGEKVFLECVQDMDHENMFWYRQDPGLGLRLIYFSYDVKMKEKGDIPEGYSVSREKKERFSLILESASTNQTSMYLCASSLRTGAGSQHFGDGTRLSIL.

The chain employs TRBV27 and TRBJ1-1, with 10 bases that match TRBD1. The CDR3 runs to 16 residues. Losses at the gene ends were 3 bases for V and 0 bases for J; bases not matched to a gene: 4. Germline V gene lookup returns CDR1 MNHEY and CDR2 SMNVEV (reference sequence). For the CDR3, the DNA is TGTGCCAGCAGTTTGCGGACAGGGGGTCTGAACACTGAAGCTTTCTTT. This sequence encodes CASSLRTGGLNTEAFF.

Worth noting for this clone: Other DNA variants within this sample encode the same CDR3. This rearrangement joins TRBV4-2 to TRBJ2-5, with a weak D call TRBD2 (6 bases). Germline CDR1 and CDR2: LGHNA and YNFKEQ. The CDR3 has 14 residues. With 3 bases removed from V and 2 bases from J, the gap between germline ends came to 10 bases. CDR3 residues: CASSQSGGQETQYF. CDR3 in DNA: TGTGCCAGCAGCCAGTCAGGAGGGCAAGAGACCCAGTACTTC.

V usage is TRBV30 and J usage is TRBJ1-3, with unresolved D. V shed 4 bases and J shed 6 bases, with 7 bases lying between them. The CDR3 is made up of 11 amino acids. Germline CDR1 GTSNPN, CDR2 SVGIG (reference sequence). The CDR3 loop reads CAWTRENTIYF. In nucleotides, the CDR3 is TGTGCCTGGACTAGGGAAAACACCATATATTTT.

The chain links TRBV7-2 to TRBJ2-1, with TRBD2 as a possible D gene (5 bases). Germline V CDR1 and CDR2: SGHTA, FQGNSA. The CDR3 has 16 residues. V shed 3 bases and J shed 0 bases, with 12 bases lying between them. This CDR3 is CASSFQRRSSYNEQFF. The CDR3 coding sequence is TGTGCCAGCAGCTTTCAGCGGAGAAGCTCCTACAATGAGCAGTTCTTC.

The chain is built from TRBV28 and TRBJ2-7; 9 positions match TRBD1. This CDR3 comprises 14 residues. The V gene end was trimmed by 6 bases and the J gene end by 6 bases; junction bases not matched to a gene: 9. The germline V gene encodes CDR1 MDHEN and CDR2 SYDVKM. The CDR3 protein is CASRTQGASGEQYF. The DNA for the CDR3 is TGTGCCAGCAGGACACAGGGGGCCTCGGGCGAGCAGTACTTC.

The chain employs TRBV5-6 and TRBJ1-3; D gene uncertain. The germline CDR1 and CDR2 sequences are SGHDT and YYEEEE. CDR3 length equals 16 residues. Between the trimmed V and J ends, which lost 0 bases and 0 bases, there was a span of 10 bases. CDR3 DNA sequence: TGTGCCAGCAGCTTGGTATCCGGAAACTCTGGAAACACCATATATTTT. As protein: CASSLVSGNSGNTIYF.

This clone appeared once. This sequence joins TRBV6-6 and TRBJ1-1; the D gene is possibly TRBD1 (5 bases). The germline V gene has CDR1 MNHNY and CDR2 SVGAGI (reference sequence). Trimming pared 0 bases from V and 5 bases from J, leaving 13 bases between. This CDR3 region has 15 residues. The chain's CDR3 is CASSYSAAGGTEAFF. CDR3 bases: TGTGCCAGCAGTTACTCGGCAGCCGGGGGGACTGAAGCTTTCTTT.

The chain employs TRBV4-1 and TRBJ1-2; TRBD1 aligns across 7 bases. This CDR3 contains 16 residues. CDR1 and CDR2 from the germline V gene are MGHRA and YSYEKL. With V trimmed by 4 bases and J by 3 bases, 11 bases remained unmatched. The CDR3 protein is CASSLPPPGTDYGYTF. The CDR3 DNA follows: TGCGCCAGCAGCCTTCCTCCTCCCGGGACAGACTATGGCTACACCTTC.

With respect to this clone: Other DNA sequences in this sample translate to the same CDR3. The J gene is TRBJ2-7, the V gene TRBV28, with D tentatively TRBD2 (6 bases). This CDR3 spans 12 amino acids. CDR1 and CDR2 from the germline V gene are MDHEN and SYDVKM. V lost 4 bases and J lost 3, with 7 bases in between. The CDR3 DNA follows: TGTGCCAGCAGTTCCGGGAGCTACGAGCAGTACTTC. It is translated as CASSSGSYEQYF.

The chain joins TRBV2 to TRBJ2-5, with D possibly called TRBD1 or TRBD2 (5 bases each). V dropped 6 bases and J dropped 10 bases, with 18 bases sitting between them. This CDR3 has 13 residues. The germline gives CDR1 SNHLY, CDR2 FYNNEI. The chain's CDR3 is CASRGLGVGDQYF. In DNA, the CDR3 is TGTGCCAGCAGAGGCCTGGGGGTGGGTGACCAGTACTTC.

This chain connects TRBV5-1 to TRBJ2-6; maybe TRBD2 (5 bases). This CDR3 has 13 residues. Deletions cut 6 bases from V and 4 bases from J, with 8 bases between. Per germline, CDR1 SGHRS and CDR2 YFSETQ. The CDR3 is CASKGAGANVLTF. CDR3 sequence (DNA): TGCGCCAGCAAGGGAGCCGGGGCCAACGTCCTGACTTTC.

This clone was seen only once. The chain joins TRBV27 to TRBJ2-7; D not resolved. V shed 3 bases and J shed 0 bases, with 15 bases lying between them. Germline values: CDR1 MNHEY, CDR2 SMNVEV (reference sequence). The CDR3 runs 16 residues. CDR3: CASSFESARDSYEQYF. In DNA form, the CDR3 reads TGTGCCAGCAGTTTTGAGTCGGCCCGAGACTCCTACGAGCAGTACTTC.

The gene calls are TRBV5-4 and TRBJ2-1; 15 nucleotides line up with TRBD2. The V segment lost 4 bases and the J segment 6 bases; nucleotides outside the gene matches: 11. CDR3 length: 18 residues. Germline loops: CDR1 SGHNT, CDR2 YYREEE (reference sequence). CDR3 DNA sequence: TGTGCCAGCAGCGTCCTGCGGACTAGCGGGAGGGCCCTCAATGAGCAGTTCTTC. Protein sequence: CASSVLRTSGRALNEQFF.

The V gene is TRBV18, the J gene TRBJ1-2; 10 bases are shared with TRBD1. This CDR3 has 15 amino acids. The germline V gene encodes CDR1 KGHSH and CDR2 LQKENI. V lost 3 bases to trimming and J lost 5 bases; unmatched junction nucleotides: 6. CDR3 nucleotides: TGTGCCAGCTCACCGGCGACAGGGGGCCTTTATGGCTACACCTTC. It translates to CASSPATGGLYGYTF.

This clone is a singleton in its sample. The V call is TRBV19, the J call TRBJ2-2; 10 bases line up with TRBD1. The germline V gene has CDR1 LNHDA and CDR2 SQIVND (reference sequence). Trimming removed 1 base from V and 3 bases from J; junction bases left unmatched: 2. The CDR3 contains 16 residues. In DNA, the CDR3 is TGTGCCAGTAGTATAGGACAGGGGGCGTACACCGGGGAGCTGTTTTTT. This encodes CASSIGQGAYTGELFF.

The chain has TRBV9 and TRBJ1-5; D call uncertain. The germline gives CDR1 SGDLS, CDR2 YYNGEE. This CDR3 has 15 residues. Between the trimmed V and J ends, which lost 3 bases and 0 bases, there was a span of 10 bases. CDR3 sequence reads: CASSASPSSNQPQHF. CDR3 DNA sequence: TGTGCCAGCAGCGCCTCCCCGAGTAGCAATCAGCCCCAGCATTTT.

The count of this clone is one. The V call is TRBV27, the J call TRBJ2-3, with 10 bases matching TRBD2. CDR3 length equals 17 residues. The V segment lost 3 bases and the J segment 6 bases; nucleotides outside the gene matches: 12. Per germline, CDR1 MNHEY and CDR2 SMNVEV (reference sequence). The CDR3: CASSFSPGTSVGDTQYF. CDR3 sequence (DNA): TGTGCCAGCAGTTTTTCCCCGGGGACTAGCGTGGGGGATACGCAGTATTTT.

The CDR3 DNA is TGTGCCAGCAGTTACTCGGTGACAGGGAGTCAGCCCCAGCATTTT. This gives the protein CASSYSVTGSQPQHF. V is TRBV6-5 and J is TRBJ1-5; 7 bases line up with TRBD1. This CDR3 spans 15 amino acids. Germline CDR1 reads MNHEY; CDR2 reads SVGAGI. The trim removed 0 bases at V and 6 bases at J, leaving 5 bases unmatched.

The chain uses TRBV6-6 and TRBJ2-2; tentatively, D is TRBD1 (8 bases). The germline gives CDR1 MNHNY, CDR2 SVGAGI (reference sequence). The CDR3 totals 15 residues. V lost 2 bases and J 7 bases, leaving 14 bases between the germline ends. CDR3 coding DNA: TGTGCCAGCAGTTACCGACAGGGGAGGGTCGGGGAGCTGTTTTTT. Translation: CASSYRQGRVGELFF.